This record concerns one T cell receptor (beta chain) sequence. The data are from a study of a mutant IDH1 vaccine in newly diagnosed glioma. The time point here: baseline, week 1 (first vaccination visit). Treatment indicated: pre-vaccination baseline after standard-of-care therapy. Measured with immunoSEQ multiplex PCR; TCRdb has only the in-frame clones, and not every one. Of tens of thousands of clones detected, around four fifths appear once; the ten largest clones hold 7% to 9%. This specimen consisted of PBMCs, obtained from a glioma patient treated with radiotherapy, temozolomide or both. This clonotype was sampled from a woman in her 50s with glioma.

DNA of the CDR3: TGTGCCAGCAGCCTAGCTACTGAAGCTTTCTTT. Its protein is CASSLATEAFF. The gene calls are TRBV5-4 and TRBJ1-1, with D hard to call. The CDR3 covers 11 residues. Germline lookup yields CDR1 SGHNT and CDR2 YYREEE (reference sequence). V was clipped by 4 bases and J by 5 bases, with 6 bases between them. The full variable domain, with the rest looked up from reference TRBV5-4 and TRBJ1-1, is ETGVTQSPTHLIKTRGQQVTLRCSSQSGHNTVSWYQQALGQGPQFIFQYYREEENGRGNFPPRFSGLQFPNYSSELNVNALELDDSALYLCASSLATEAFFGQGTRLTVV.